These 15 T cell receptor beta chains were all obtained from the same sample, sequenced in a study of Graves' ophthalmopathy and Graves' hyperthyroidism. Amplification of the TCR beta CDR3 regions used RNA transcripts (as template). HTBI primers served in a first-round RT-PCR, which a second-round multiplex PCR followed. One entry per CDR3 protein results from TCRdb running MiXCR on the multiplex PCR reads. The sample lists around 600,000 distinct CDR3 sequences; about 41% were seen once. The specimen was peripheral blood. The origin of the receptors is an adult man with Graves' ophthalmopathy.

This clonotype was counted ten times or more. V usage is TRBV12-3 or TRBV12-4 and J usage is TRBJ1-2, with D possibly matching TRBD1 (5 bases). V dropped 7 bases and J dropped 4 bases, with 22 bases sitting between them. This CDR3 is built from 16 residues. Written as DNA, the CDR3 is TGTGCCAGCATCAAATCCTCCGGGACTGGTCCCTATGGCTACACCTTC. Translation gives CASIKSSGTGPYGYTF.

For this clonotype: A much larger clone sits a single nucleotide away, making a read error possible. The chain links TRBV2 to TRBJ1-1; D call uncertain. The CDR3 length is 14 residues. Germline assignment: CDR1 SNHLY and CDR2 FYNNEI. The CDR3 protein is CAGSTGVLGTEAFF. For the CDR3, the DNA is TGTGCCGGCAGTACCGGCGTGTTGGGCACTGAAGCTTTCTTT.

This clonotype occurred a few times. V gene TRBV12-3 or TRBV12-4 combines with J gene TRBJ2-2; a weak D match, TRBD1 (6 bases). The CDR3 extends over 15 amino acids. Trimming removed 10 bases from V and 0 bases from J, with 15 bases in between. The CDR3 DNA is TGTGCCAATCACAGGGATCCCGCGAACACCGGGGAGCTGTTTTTT. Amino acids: CANHRDPANTGELFF.

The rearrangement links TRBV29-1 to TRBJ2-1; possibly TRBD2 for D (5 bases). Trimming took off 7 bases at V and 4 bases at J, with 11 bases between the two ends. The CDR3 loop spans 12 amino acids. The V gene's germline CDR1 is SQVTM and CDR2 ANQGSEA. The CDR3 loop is CSAEAGYNEQFF. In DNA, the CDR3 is TGCAGCGCCGAGGCGGGTTACAATGAGCAGTTCTTC.

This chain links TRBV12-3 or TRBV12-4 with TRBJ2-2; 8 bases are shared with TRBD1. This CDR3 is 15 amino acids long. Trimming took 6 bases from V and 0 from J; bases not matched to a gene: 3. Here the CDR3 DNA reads TGTGCCAGCAGCACGGACAGGGCGAACACCGGGGAGCTGTTTTTT. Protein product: CASSTDRANTGELFF.

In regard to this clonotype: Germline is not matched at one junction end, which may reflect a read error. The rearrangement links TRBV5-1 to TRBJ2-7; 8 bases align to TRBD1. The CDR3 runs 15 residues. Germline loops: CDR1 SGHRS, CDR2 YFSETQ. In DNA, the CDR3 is TGTGCCAGCAGTTCCTTCGGGACAGGTCCCTACGAGCAGTACTTC. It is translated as CASSSFGTGPYEQYF.

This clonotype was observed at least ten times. This chain's CDR3 is CASSSWTGAEKLFF. The CDR3 coding sequence is TGTGCCAGCAGCTCGTGGACAGGCGCTGAAAAACTGTTTTTT. The V and J genes are TRBV7-8 and TRBJ1-4; 7 bases are shared with TRBD1. Germline V gene sequence: CDR1 SGHVS, CDR2 FQNEAQ. The J segment lost 7 bases and the V segment lost 4 bases, leaving 6 bases of the junction unmatched. This CDR3 is built from 14 residues.

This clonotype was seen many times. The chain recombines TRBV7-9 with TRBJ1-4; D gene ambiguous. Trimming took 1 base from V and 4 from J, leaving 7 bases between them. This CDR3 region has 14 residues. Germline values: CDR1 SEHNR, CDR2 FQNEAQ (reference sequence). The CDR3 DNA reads TGTGCCAGCAGCTTAGGATTGAATAATGAAAAACTGTTTTTT. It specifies CASSLGLNNEKLFF. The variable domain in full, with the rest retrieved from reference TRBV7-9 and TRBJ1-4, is DTGVSQNPRHKITKRGQNVTFRCDPISEHNRLYWYRQTLGQGPEFLTYFQNEAQLEKSRLLSDRFSAERPKGSFSTLEIQRTEQGDSAMYLCASSLGLNNEKLFFGSGTQLSVL.

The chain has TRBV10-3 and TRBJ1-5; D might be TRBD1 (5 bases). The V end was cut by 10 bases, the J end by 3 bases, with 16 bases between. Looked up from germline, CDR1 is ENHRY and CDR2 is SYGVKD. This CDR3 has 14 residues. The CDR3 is CASTGGTANQPQHF. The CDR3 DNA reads TGTGCCAGCACTGGGGGGACGGCCAATCAGCCCCAGCATTTT.

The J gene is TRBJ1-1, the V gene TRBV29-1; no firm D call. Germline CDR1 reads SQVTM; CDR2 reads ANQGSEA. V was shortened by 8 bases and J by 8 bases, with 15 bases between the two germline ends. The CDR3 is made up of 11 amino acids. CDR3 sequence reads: CSFRSSFEAFF. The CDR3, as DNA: TGCAGCTTTAGGTCGTCTTTCGAAGCTTTCTTT. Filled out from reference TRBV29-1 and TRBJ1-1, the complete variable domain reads SAVISQKPSRDICQRGTSLTIQCQVDSQVTMMFWYRQQPGQSLTLIATANQGSEATYESGFVIDKFPISRPNLTFSTLTVSNMSPEDSSIYLCSFRSSFEAFFGQGTRLTVV.

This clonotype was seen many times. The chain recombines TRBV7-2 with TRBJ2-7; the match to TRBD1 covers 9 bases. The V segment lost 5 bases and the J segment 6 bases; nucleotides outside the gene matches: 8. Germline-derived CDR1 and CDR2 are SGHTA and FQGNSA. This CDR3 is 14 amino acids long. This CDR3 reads CASSTTGTGFEQYF. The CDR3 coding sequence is TGTGCCAGCAGCACTACCGGGACAGGGTTCGAGCAGTACTTC.

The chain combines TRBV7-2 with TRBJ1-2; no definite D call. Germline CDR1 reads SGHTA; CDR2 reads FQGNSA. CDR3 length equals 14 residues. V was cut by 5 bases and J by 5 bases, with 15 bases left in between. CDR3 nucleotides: TGTGCCAGCAGCCCCGTCGGGGTCGAATATGGCTACACCTTC. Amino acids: CASSPVGVEYGYTF.

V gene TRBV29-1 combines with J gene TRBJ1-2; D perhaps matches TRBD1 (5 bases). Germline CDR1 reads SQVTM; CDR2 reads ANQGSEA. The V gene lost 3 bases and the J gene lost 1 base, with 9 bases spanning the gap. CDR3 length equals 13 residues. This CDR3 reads CSVDREGNYGYTF. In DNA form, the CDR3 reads TGCAGCGTTGACAGGGAGGGTAACTATGGCTACACCTTC.

CDR3: CSVEVGAGGFF. DNA of the CDR3: TGCAGCGTTGAGGTTGGGGCAGGGGGTTTCTTT. V usage is TRBV29-1 and J usage is TRBJ1-1, with 7 bases identical to TRBD1. V shed 3 bases and J 13 bases; nucleotides not matched to a gene: 8. This CDR3 has 11 residues. CDR1 and CDR2 from the germline V gene are SQVTM and ANQGSEA.

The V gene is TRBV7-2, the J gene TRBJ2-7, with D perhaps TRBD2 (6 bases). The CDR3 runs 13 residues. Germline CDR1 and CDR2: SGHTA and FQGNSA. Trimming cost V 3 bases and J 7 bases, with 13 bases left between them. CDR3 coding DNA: TGTGCCAGCAGCTTCGGCAGGGCGGGAGAGCAGTACTTC. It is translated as CASSFGRAGEQYF.